Presented here are 3 T cell receptor beta chains from one specimen sequenced in a study of PD-1 blockade in classical Hodgkin lymphoma (dated by TCRdb to about 2020). To prepare the library, the immunoSEQ multiplex PCR assay was applied. Imported from immuneACCESS, the table was reduced by TCRdb to in-frame sequences with V and J called. These copies leave out some clones; in studies compared against another copy, an unresolved V gene accounts for under half, and the cause of the remainder is not known. Present in this sample are around 28,000 clones, roughly 80% of which were seen just once. The ten largest account for under 25% of the sample. The meaning of the sample's time point label: cycle 2 day 1 (C2D1) of nivolumab. All trial patients had relapsed after autologous stem cell transplantation, with cohorts A, B and C differing in prior brentuximab vedotin exposure. The sequencing used peripheral blood mononuclear cells (PBMCs), collected before the second cycle of nivolumab. The receptors derive from a human donor with classical Hodgkin lymphoma.

The chain joins TRBV6-1 to TRBJ2-3; 8 nucleotides agree with TRBD1. CDR1 and CDR2 (germline): MNHNS, SASEGT. V lost 6 bases to trimming and J lost 4 bases; unmatched junction nucleotides: 6. The CDR3 totals 14 residues. The CDR3, as DNA: TGTGCCAGCAGGAGACAGGGGATGGCAGATACGCAGTATTTT. Translated, it gives CASRRQGMADTQYF.

This chain joins TRBV7-6 and TRBJ1-5; a weak D match, TRBD1 (6 bases). This CDR3 region has 15 residues. Trimming pared 5 bases from V and 5 bases from J, leaving 16 bases between. CDR1 and CDR2 (germline): SGHVS, FNYEAQ. The CDR3 here is CASSPDPGADQPQHF. For the CDR3, the DNA is TGTGCCAGCAGCCCAGACCCAGGGGCGGATCAGCCCCAGCATTTT.

The CDR3 nucleotides are TGCGCCAGCAGCCGAGGACTAGAATACAATGAGCAGTTCTTC. As protein: CASSRGLEYNEQFF. This chain uses TRBV4-3 with TRBJ2-1; 7 nucleotides align to TRBD2. V shed 4 bases, J shed 4 bases, and the junction held 4 bases outside the gene matches. The V gene's germline CDR1 is LGHNA and CDR2 YSLEER. CDR3 length equals 14 residues.